Listed below are T cell receptor beta chains from one sample, sequenced in a study of ipilimumab plus nivolumab after autologous stem cell transplantation. TCRdb's table, derived via immunoSEQ multiplex PCR, lists solely in-frame clones and lacks some. This sample yields about 13,000 clones, of which around three quarters are seen a single time; approximately 17% belongs to the top ten. The sample was PBMCs, taken in a trial of ipilimumab plus nivolumab as post-transplant consolidation. Every receptor here comes from a male donor with diffuse large B-cell lymphoma. Each CDR3 is given with its conserved first and last residue. The D gene is left open where the match is weak.

TRBV18,NA,TRBJ2-3,CASSPQGVGTDTQYF
TRBV7-2,TRBD2,TRBJ2-7,CASSKQTSGGLYEQYF
TRBV5-1,NA,TRBJ2-3,CASRAYTDTQYF
TRBV9,NA,TRBJ2-7,CASSVGGSRDEQYF
TRBV6-5,TRBD2,TRBJ2-7,CASRTGGIAYEQYF
TRBV6-5,NA,TRBJ1-2,CASSNPGNGYTF
TRBV19,NA,TRBJ1-1,CASSIQGTLDTEAFF
TRBV7-2,NA,TRBJ2-5,CASSLYGGLQETQYF
TRBV7-2,TRBD1,TRBJ1-2,CASSPSRGNNYGYTF
TRBV5-1,TRBD2,TRBJ2-7,CASSLIPAGAGEQYF
TRBV10-2,TRBD2,TRBJ2-3,CASTSSGRADTQYF
TRBV5-6,TRBD1,TRBJ1-5,CASSLAGGGNQPQHF
TRBV4-3,NA,TRBJ2-4,CASSRSPHRGILAKNIQYF
TRBV9,TRBD1,TRBJ2-2,CASSIHGGQGFNTGELFF
TRBV5-1,NA,TRBJ1-1,CASSFFGDTEAFF
TRBV29-1,NA,TRBJ2-7,CSGGPGRESYEQYF
TRBV9,NA,TRBJ1-2,CASSVEAGDGYTF
TRBV10-3,NA,TRBJ2-2,CAISESPNTGELFF
TRBV27,TRBD2,TRBJ2-4,CASSFTSVNIQYF
TRBV7-8,NA,TRBJ2-3,CASTAVAASTDTQYF
TRBV18,NA,TRBJ1-1,CASSVKGPFGGTEAFF
TRBV11-3,NA,TRBJ1-2,CASSPQGGDYGYTF
TRBV7-6,NA,TRBJ2-5,CASAGAPPRGTQYF
TRBV19,TRBD1,TRBJ2-3,CASSIRDSSTDTQYF
TRBV30,TRBD1,TRBJ1-1,CAWSRTGNEAFF
TRBV7-6,NA,TRBJ2-2,CASSLAASGITGELFF